One sample yielded the 11 T cell receptor beta chains listed below, sequenced in a study of blood T cell repertoires in COVID-19. Sequenced by immunoSEQ multiplex PCR; TCRdb stores in-frame clones only, minus some. The sample lists 200,000 or so clones, about nine tenths occurring once. The sequencing sample was made of peripheral blood. These receptors all come from an elderly man with acute or convalescent COVID-19.

The chain has TRBV27 and TRBJ2-7, with D tentatively TRBD1 (5 bases). CDR1 is MNHEY and CDR2 is SMNVEV in the germline V gene (reference sequence). The CDR3 contains 14 residues. V lost 1 base and J lost 5, with 12 bases in between. The CDR3 loop is CASSLYGAENEQYF. The CDR3 nucleotides read TGTGCCAGCAGTTTATATGGGGCTGAGAACGAGCAGTACTTC.

This rearrangement joins TRBV7-2 to TRBJ2-7, with TRBD1 matching 9 bases. Germline CDR1 and CDR2: SGHTA and FQGNSA. With 3 bases clipped from V and 2 bases from J, the junction kept 2 bases outside the gene matches. The CDR3 is 14 amino acids. In DNA form, the CDR3 reads TGTGCCAGCAGCTTCGGACAGGGGACCTACGAGCAGTACGTC. Amino acid sequence: CASSFGQGTYEQYV.

This rearrangement joins TRBV6-5 to TRBJ2-4; 7 bases agree with TRBD1. The germline gives CDR1 MNHEY, CDR2 SVGAGI. Unmatched junction bases numbered 5, after V lost 2 bases and J lost 1 base. CDR3 length: 16 residues. CDR3 bases: TGTGCCAGCAGTTACGGACAGGCAGCCGCCAAAAACATTCAGTACTTC. It codes for CASSYGQAAAKNIQYF.

The chain has TRBV7-3 and TRBJ1-1; 7 nucleotides line up with TRBD1. Trimming cost V 1 base and J 1 base; bases outside gene matches: 0. Germline CDR1 reads SGHTA; CDR2 reads FQGTGA. The CDR3 covers 14 residues. The CDR3 nucleotides are TGTGCCAGCAGCTTAAACAGGGGGAACACTGAAGCTTTCTTT. Translating it yields CASSLNRGNTEAFF.

The V gene is TRBV10-2, the J gene TRBJ2-1, with 10 bases aligning to TRBD2. The CDR3 is 14 amino acids. Unmatched junction bases numbered 0, after V lost 4 bases and J lost 3 bases. Per germline, CDR1 WSHSY and CDR2 SAAADI. The CDR3 loop is CASSASGSYNEQFF. The CDR3 DNA sequence: TGCGCCAGCAGTGCTAGCGGGAGCTACAATGAGCAGTTCTTC.

The V call is TRBV27, the J call TRBJ2-3; no definite D call. CDR1 MNHEY and CDR2 SMNVEV come from the germline V gene (reference sequence). The CDR3 has 15 residues. The V gene lost 9 bases and the J gene lost 0 bases, with 16 bases spanning the gap. The CDR3 DNA reads TGTGCCAGGCCGATGCGGCGGCTTAGCACAGATACGCAGTATTTT. This sequence encodes CARPMRRLSTDTQYF.

The chain couples TRBV5-1 to TRBJ2-5; 8 bases fit TRBD2. In germline, CDR1 is SGHRS, CDR2 YFSETQ. The CDR3 length is 15 residues. V trimming: 4 bases; J trimming: 0 bases; junction bases outside the gene matches: 5. The CDR3 is CASSPGLANQETQYF. CDR3 in DNA: TGCGCCAGCAGCCCCGGACTAGCTAACCAAGAGACCCAGTACTTC.

The chain uses TRBV2 and TRBJ1-2; TRBD1 agrees at 10 bases. Losses at the gene ends were 6 bases for V and 7 bases for J; bases not matched to a gene: 2. This CDR3 spans 12 amino acids. In germline, CDR1 is SNHLY, CDR2 FYNNEI. In nucleotides, the CDR3 is TGTGCCAGCAGGGGACAGGGGCTTGGCTACACCTTC. The encoded protein is CASRGQGLGYTF.

In the case of this clone: Other nucleotide sequences in the sample specify the same CDR3. The V and J genes are TRBV2 and TRBJ2-3; 10 nucleotides line up with TRBD1. V gave up 5 bases and J gave up 0 bases; unmatched junction bases: 2. In germline, CDR1 is SNHLY, CDR2 FYNNEI. The CDR3 consists of 15 residues. The CDR3 DNA reads TGTGCCAGCAGTACGGACAGGGGGAGCACAGATACGCAGTATTTT. Amino acid sequence: CASSTDRGSTDTQYF.

The gene calls are TRBV19 and TRBJ1-6, with D hard to call. The CDR3 has 15 amino acids. CDR1 is LNHDA and CDR2 is SQIVND in the germline V gene (reference sequence). Between the trimmed V and J ends, which lost 5 bases and 0 bases, there was a span of 8 bases. CDR3 sequence (DNA): TGTGCCAGTAGTCCCTCTAGCTCCTATAATTCACCCCTCCACTTT. Translating gives CASSPSSSYNSPLHF.

About this clone: Other nucleotide sequences from this sample produce the same CDR3. The V and J genes are TRBV3-1 (or the pseudogene TRBV3-2) and TRBJ2-7, with 11 bases that match TRBD2. V dropped 0 bases and J dropped 0; count of bases not matched to a gene: 4. This CDR3 has 17 amino acids. Germline V gives CDR1 LGHDT, CDR2 YNNKEL (reference sequence). The CDR3 region has the DNA TGTGCCAGCAGCCAAGAAAGGGGGACTAGCGGCTCCTACGAGCAGTACTTC. It encodes CASSQERGTSGSYEQYF.